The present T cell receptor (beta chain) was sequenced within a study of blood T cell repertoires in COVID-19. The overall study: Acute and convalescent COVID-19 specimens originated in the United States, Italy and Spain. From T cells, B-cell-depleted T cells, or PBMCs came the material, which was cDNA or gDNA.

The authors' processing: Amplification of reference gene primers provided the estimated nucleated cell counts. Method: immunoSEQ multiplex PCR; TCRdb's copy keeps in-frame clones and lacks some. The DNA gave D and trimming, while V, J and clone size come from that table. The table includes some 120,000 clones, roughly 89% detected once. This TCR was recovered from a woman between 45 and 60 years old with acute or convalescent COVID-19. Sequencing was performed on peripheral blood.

CDR3 DNA: TGTGCCAGCAGCTTAAGCGTACTAGCGGGTTACGAGCAGTACTTC. This translates into CASSLSVLAGYEQYF. The chain employs TRBV7-3 and TRBJ2-7; 9 bases fit TRBD2. J was trimmed by 4 bases and V by 1 base; bases with no gene match: 5. The CDR3 spans 15 residues. Germline lookup yields CDR1 SGHTA and CDR2 FQGTGA.